Listed below are T cell receptor beta chains from one sample, sequenced in a study of technical replicates of blood from several donors. The data were produced by immunoSEQ multiplex PCR, yet TCRdb's version contains in-frame clones alone and is incomplete. In the table there are over 50,000 clones, around 95% of which are singletons. The sequenced sample was PBMCs. These receptors were collected from a human donor in good health. Some clones in this sample may be carry-over from other donors' samples. Each CDR3 is given with its conserved first and last residue. A D gene is named only where the DNA matches it firmly. Clone size is not always given. Where it is, it says once, few, many or a class for expanded clones.

d_gene: -; j_gene: TRBJ1-6; v_gene: TRBV7-6; abundance: -; CDR3nt: TGTGCCAGCAGCCCCAGCTCCTATAATTCACCCCTCCACTTT; CDR3aa: CASSPSSYNSPLHF
d_gene: -; j_gene: TRBJ1-6; v_gene: TRBV10-3; abundance: -; CDR3nt: TGTGCCATCAGGGACTGGAATTCACCCCTCCACTTT; CDR3aa: CAIRDWNSPLHF
d_gene: TRBD1; j_gene: TRBJ2-3; v_gene: TRBV5-1; abundance: -; CDR3nt: TGCGCCAGCAGCTTGGCCAGGGGGCCAGATACGCAGTATTTT; CDR3aa: CASSLARGPDTQYF
d_gene: TRBD2; j_gene: TRBJ2-1; v_gene: TRBV7-8; abundance: once; CDR3nt: TGTGCCAGCAGCTTCCGGACTAGCGGGAACTATGAGCAGTTCTTC; CDR3aa: CASSFRTSGNYEQFF
d_gene: -; j_gene: TRBJ2-7; v_gene: TRBV5-1; abundance: -; CDR3nt: TGCGCCAGCAGCTTGGAGAGAAAACCCTACGAGCAGTACTTC; CDR3aa: CASSLERKPYEQYF
d_gene: -; j_gene: TRBJ2-3; v_gene: TRBV7-2; abundance: -; CDR3nt: TGTGCCAGCAGCCAGGGGGGAGGTCGCACAGATACGCAGTATTTT; CDR3aa: CASSQGGGRTDTQYF
d_gene: TRBD1; j_gene: TRBJ2-7; v_gene: TRBV6-5; abundance: -; CDR3nt: TGTGCCAGCAATGCCCTCGGACAGGGTGCCTACGAGCAGTACTTC; CDR3aa: CASNALGQGAYEQYF
d_gene: -; j_gene: TRBJ1-6; v_gene: TRBV30; abundance: -; CDR3nt: TGTGCCTGGAGCCAGACAGAGCACTGGTCACCCCTCCACTTT; CDR3aa: CAWSQTEHWSPLHF
d_gene: -; j_gene: TRBJ2-3; v_gene: TRBV25-1; abundance: -; CDR3nt: TGTGCCAGCAGTGAATGGGGAGCAGATACGCAGTATTTT; CDR3aa: CASSEWGADTQYF
d_gene: -; j_gene: TRBJ2-1; v_gene: TRBV4-3; abundance: few; CDR3nt: TGCGCCAGCAGCCAAGGACGGGCGGGACTCTACAATGAGCAGTTCTTC; CDR3aa: CASSQGRAGLYNEQFF
d_gene: -; j_gene: TRBJ2-7; v_gene: TRBV5-4; abundance: -; CDR3nt: TGTGCCAGCGGTAACAGGGACGAGCAGTACTTC; CDR3aa: CASGNRDEQYF
d_gene: TRBD1; j_gene: TRBJ1-1; v_gene: TRBV30; abundance: -; CDR3nt: TGTGCCTGGAGTGGGACAGGGTACACTGAAGCTTTCTTT; CDR3aa: CAWSGTGYTEAFF
d_gene: -; j_gene: TRBJ2-7; v_gene: TRBV7-2; abundance: once; CDR3nt: TGTGCCAGCAGCTTATCCCCGGGGACCTACGAGCAGTACTTC; CDR3aa: CASSLSPGTYEQYF
d_gene: TRBD1; j_gene: TRBJ2-2; v_gene: TRBV15; abundance: -; CDR3nt: TGTGCCACCAGCAGACTTTCGGGACAGGGCACCGGGGAGCTGTTTTTT; CDR3aa: CATSRLSGQGTGELFF
d_gene: -; j_gene: TRBJ2-7; v_gene: TRBV7-9; abundance: -; CDR3nt: TGTGCCAGCAGCTTAGCGTCGGGGCAGGGGGGATCCGAGCAGTACTTC; CDR3aa: CASSLASGQGGSEQYF
d_gene: -; j_gene: TRBJ1-1; v_gene: TRBV7-9; abundance: -; CDR3nt: TGTGCCAGCAGCTCACTCGACACTGAAGCTTTCTTT; CDR3aa: CASSSLDTEAFF
d_gene: TRBD1; j_gene: TRBJ2-5; v_gene: TRBV10-1; abundance: -; CDR3nt: TGCGCCAGCAGTGAGTACGATGTGGACAGGGGCCAAGAGACCCAGTACTTC; CDR3aa: CASSEYDVDRGQETQYF
d_gene: TRBD1; j_gene: TRBJ1-5; v_gene: TRBV7-2; abundance: -; CDR3nt: TGTGCCAGCAGACAGGGGTCAGGTCAGCCCCAGCATTTT; CDR3aa: CASRQGSGQPQHF
d_gene: -; j_gene: TRBJ1-5; v_gene: TRBV5-6; abundance: -; CDR3nt: TGTGCCAGCAGCTATAGTAGCAATCAGCCCCAGCATTTT; CDR3aa: CASSYSSNQPQHF
d_gene: TRBD1; j_gene: TRBJ2-5; v_gene: TRBV30; abundance: -; CDR3nt: TGTGCCTGGAGTCACAACACGGACAGGGAACAGACCCAGTACTTC; CDR3aa: CAWSHNTDREQTQYF
d_gene: -; j_gene: TRBJ2-5; v_gene: TRBV30; abundance: once; CDR3nt: TGTGCCTGGAGTGCGGACAGACAAGAGACCCAGTACTTC; CDR3aa: CAWSADRQETQYF
d_gene: TRBD2; j_gene: TRBJ2-5; v_gene: TRBV11-2; abundance: -; CDR3nt: TGTGCCAGCAGCTTTAGCGGGGGGGCCAAAGAGACCCAGTACTTC; CDR3aa: CASSFSGGAKETQYF
d_gene: -; j_gene: TRBJ1-1; v_gene: TRBV14; abundance: -; CDR3nt: TGTGCCAGCAGCCAAACAGTGAACACTGAAGCTTTCTTT; CDR3aa: CASSQTVNTEAFF
d_gene: -; j_gene: TRBJ1-1; v_gene: TRBV30; abundance: -; CDR3nt: TGTGCCTGTCGACAGGAAACGAACACTGAAGCTTTCTTT; CDR3aa: CACRQETNTEAFF
d_gene: TRBD2; j_gene: TRBJ2-3; v_gene: TRBV5-4; abundance: -; CDR3nt: TGTGCCAGCAGCTTGGAGAGCGGGGCCAATACGCAGTATTTT; CDR3aa: CASSLESGANTQYF
d_gene: TRBD1; j_gene: TRBJ2-2; v_gene: TRBV6-5; abundance: -; CDR3nt: TGTGCCAGCAGTTTATGGGGACAGGGCGGCGGGGAGCTGTTTTTT; CDR3aa: CASSLWGQGGGELFF
d_gene: -; j_gene: TRBJ2-1; v_gene: TRBV7-9; abundance: -; CDR3nt: TGTGCCAGCAGCTTAGGGGCGGGGGAGCAGTTCTTC; CDR3aa: CASSLGAGEQFF
d_gene: -; j_gene: TRBJ1-1; v_gene: TRBV4-3; abundance: -; CDR3nt: TGCGCCAGCAGCCAAGATCGAGTGGGAGGGACTGAAGCTTTCTTT; CDR3aa: CASSQDRVGGTEAFF
d_gene: -; j_gene: TRBJ2-1; v_gene: TRBV20-1; abundance: -; CDR3nt: TGCAGTGCTAGAGAGGGGGGTGAGCAGTTCTTC; CDR3aa: CSAREGGEQFF
d_gene: TRBD1; j_gene: TRBJ2-5; v_gene: TRBV7-8; abundance: once; CDR3nt: TGTGCCAGCAGCAACGCATGGACAGGCTTACGCCCCCAAGAGACCCAGTACTTC; CDR3aa: CASSNAWTGLRPQETQYF
d_gene: -; j_gene: TRBJ2-7; v_gene: TRBV10-3; abundance: -; CDR3nt: TGTGCCATCAGATCGGAGACCACAGGGCCCGAGCAGTACTTC; CDR3aa: CAIRSETTGPEQYF
d_gene: -; j_gene: TRBJ2-7; v_gene: TRBV5-1; abundance: once; CDR3nt: TGCGCCAGCAGCCCCGACAGTCTCTACGAGCAGTACTTC; CDR3aa: CASSPDSLYEQYF
d_gene: TRBD2; j_gene: TRBJ2-3; v_gene: TRBV19; abundance: -; CDR3nt: TGTGCCAGTAGTAAAAGCCCGGGACTAGCGGGCACAGATACGCAGTATTTT; CDR3aa: CASSKSPGLAGTDTQYF
d_gene: -; j_gene: TRBJ1-1; v_gene: TRBV7-3; abundance: few; CDR3nt: TGTGCCAGCAGCGAAACTTTGAACACTGAAGCTTTCTTT; CDR3aa: CASSETLNTEAFF
d_gene: -; j_gene: TRBJ1-2; v_gene: TRBV2; abundance: -; CDR3nt: TGTGCCAGTAGACTTGTGGGGGCACGTGGCTACACCTTC; CDR3aa: CASRLVGARGYTF
d_gene: TRBD1; j_gene: TRBJ1-2; v_gene: TRBV6-4; abundance: -; CDR3nt: TGTGCCAGCACCTCCCCTTGGACAGGGGGCTTCGTCCGCTACACCTTC; CDR3aa: CASTSPWTGGFVRYTF
d_gene: TRBD2; j_gene: TRBJ2-2; v_gene: TRBV5-1; abundance: -; CDR3nt: TGCGCCAGCAGCTCGCCAGCGGGGCAGAACGGGGAGCTGTTTTTT; CDR3aa: CASSSPAGQNGELFF
d_gene: TRBD2; j_gene: TRBJ2-7; v_gene: TRBV27; abundance: -; CDR3nt: TGTGCCAGCAGTCGATCAATTAGCGGGAGCTCCTACGAGCAGTACTTC; CDR3aa: CASSRSISGSSYEQYF
d_gene: -; j_gene: TRBJ1-2; v_gene: TRBV20-1; abundance: -; CDR3nt: TGCAGTGCAAGTCAGGGTAAAGGCTACACCTTC; CDR3aa: CSASQGKGYTF
d_gene: -; j_gene: TRBJ2-1; v_gene: TRBV9; abundance: -; CDR3nt: TGTGCCAGCAGCAGACCGAAGGAGGGTGGCAATGAGCAGTTCTTC; CDR3aa: CASSRPKEGGNEQFF
d_gene: -; j_gene: TRBJ2-5; v_gene: TRBV21-1; abundance: once; CDR3nt: TGTGCCATCCACAGCCCAAGGGGAGAGACCCAGTACTTC; CDR3aa: CAIHSPRGETQYF
d_gene: -; j_gene: TRBJ1-2; v_gene: TRBV30; abundance: -; CDR3nt: TGTGCCTGGGCAAACAGGGATGGCTACACCTTC; CDR3aa: CAWANRDGYTF
d_gene: -; j_gene: TRBJ2-1; v_gene: TRBV7-2; abundance: -; CDR3nt: TGTGCCAGCAGCCGGACTACCAACTACAATGAGCAGTTCTTC; CDR3aa: CASSRTTNYNEQFF
d_gene: -; j_gene: TRBJ2-1; v_gene: TRBV7-2; abundance: once; CDR3nt: TGTGCCAGCAGCTACTCCTCGCGTGGTTTTCAGTTCTTC; CDR3aa: CASSYSSRGFQFF
d_gene: -; j_gene: TRBJ1-4; v_gene: TRBV18; abundance: -; CDR3nt: TGTGCCAGCTCACCTAGAAGAACTAATGAAAAACTGTTTTTT; CDR3aa: CASSPRRTNEKLFF
d_gene: TRBD2; j_gene: TRBJ2-1; v_gene: TRBV19; abundance: -; CDR3nt: TGTGCCAGTAGTATGGTGAGAAGCGGGGGTTACAATGAGCAGTTCTTC; CDR3aa: CASSMVRSGGYNEQFF
d_gene: TRBD1; j_gene: TRBJ1-2; v_gene: TRBV4-3; abundance: -; CDR3nt: TGCGCCAGCAGCCAGGACAGGGTCTTTGGCTACACCTTC; CDR3aa: CASSQDRVFGYTF
d_gene: -; j_gene: TRBJ2-7; v_gene: TRBV7-2; abundance: -; CDR3nt: TGTGCCAGCAGCGCGTCGAGCTACGAGCAGTACTTC; CDR3aa: CASSASSYEQYF
d_gene: TRBD2; j_gene: TRBJ2-2; v_gene: TRBV18; abundance: -; CDR3nt: TGTGCCAGCTCACCCATACTAGCGGGGAACACCGGGGAGCTGTTTTTT; CDR3aa: CASSPILAGNTGELFF
d_gene: -; j_gene: TRBJ2-4; v_gene: TRBV4-1; abundance: once; CDR3nt: TGCGCCAGCAGCCAAGTAGGAGGGGCGAACCACATTCAGTACTTC; CDR3aa: CASSQVGGANHIQYF
d_gene: -; j_gene: TRBJ2-2; v_gene: TRBV9; abundance: -; CDR3nt: TGTGCCAGCAGCCCCGGGACACCTAACACCGGGGAGCTGTTTTTT; CDR3aa: CASSPGTPNTGELFF
d_gene: -; j_gene: TRBJ1-3; v_gene: TRBV5-1; abundance: -; CDR3nt: TGCGCCAGCAGAGAGCCGGGGGGAAACACCATATATTTT; CDR3aa: CASREPGGNTIYF
d_gene: TRBD1; j_gene: TRBJ2-3; v_gene: TRBV2; abundance: -; CDR3nt: TGTGCCAGCAGTGAATGGGGGACAGGGGGCGCAGATACGCAGTATTTT; CDR3aa: CASSEWGTGGADTQYF
d_gene: -; j_gene: TRBJ2-2; v_gene: TRBV30; abundance: -; CDR3nt: TGTGCCTCACTAACGGGGGGCACTGCGGCGACCGGGGAGCTGTTTTTT; CDR3aa: CASLTGGTAATGELFF
d_gene: -; j_gene: TRBJ2-7; v_gene: TRBV5-1; abundance: once; CDR3nt: TGCGCCAGCAGCTTGGGGGTCCTAGCCTCCGAGCAGTACTTC; CDR3aa: CASSLGVLASEQYF
d_gene: -; j_gene: TRBJ1-2; v_gene: TRBV6-6; abundance: few; CDR3nt: TGTGCCAGCAGCCCAGGGTCTAACTATGGCTACACCTTC; CDR3aa: CASSPGSNYGYTF
d_gene: TRBD1; j_gene: TRBJ1-1; v_gene: TRBV7-8; abundance: -; CDR3nt: TGTGCCAGCAGCTCCAACAGGGGGGGGACTGAAGCTTTCTTT; CDR3aa: CASSSNRGGTEAFF
d_gene: -; j_gene: TRBJ2-7; v_gene: TRBV4-1; abundance: -; CDR3nt: TGCGCCAGCAGCCAAGCGTCAGGGCAGTACGAGCAGTACTTC; CDR3aa: CASSQASGQYEQYF
d_gene: -; j_gene: TRBJ1-2; v_gene: TRBV5-6; abundance: -; CDR3nt: TGTGCCAGCAGCCAACGGAGCTTAGGCAACTATGGCTACACCTTC; CDR3aa: CASSQRSLGNYGYTF